Each of the 15 T cell receptor beta chains below was sequenced from the same sample in a study of blood T cell repertoires in COVID-19 (dated by TCRdb to 2018 to 2021). The library was made by the immunoSEQ multiplex PCR assay. The clones in this table, taken by TCRdb from immuneACCESS, are in-frame only. Not every clone is retained; where verified, under half of the shortfall comes from an unresolved V gene, and the cause of the rest is unknown. The sample table records about 440,000 clones; less than 95% of these occur just once. Of the sample, 0.6% falls within the top ten clones. Sequencing was carried out using PBMCs or T cells enriched from blood (not recorded which). The receptor source for this set is a man between 18 and 29 years old who had recovered from COVID-19.

This CDR3 reads CASRRTGTDNEKLFF. The DNA for the CDR3 is TGTGCCAGCAGAAGAACCGGGACAGATAATGAAAAACTGTTTTTT. V gene TRBV2 combines with J gene TRBJ1-4, with 7 bases that match TRBD1. The CDR3 is 15 residues long. V shed 6 bases, J shed 4 bases, and the junction held 8 bases outside the gene matches. CDR1 and CDR2 from the germline V gene are SNHLY and FYNNEI. The complete variable domain, with remaining parts taken from reference TRBV2 and TRBJ1-4, reads EPEVTQTPSHQVTQMGQEVILRCVPISNHLYFYWYRQILGQKVEFLVSFYNNEISEKSEIFDDQFSVERPDGSNFTLKIRSTKLEDSAMYFCASRRTGTDNEKLFFGSGTQLSVL.

The chain joins TRBV19 to TRBJ1-5; unclear D gene. This CDR3 comprises 8 residues. Germline loops: CDR1 LNHDA, CDR2 SQIVND (reference sequence). With 7 bases removed from V and 10 bases from J, the gap between germline ends came to 2 bases. In DNA, the CDR3 is TGTGCCAGTATACCCCAGCATTTT. Its translation is CASIPQHF.

V and J are TRBV27 and TRBJ2-7; D may be TRBD2 (6 bases). V shed 2 bases and J shed 6 bases, with 14 bases lying between them. CDR1 is MNHEY and CDR2 is SMNVEV in the germline V gene (reference sequence). The CDR3 spans 14 residues. The CDR3 nucleotides are TGTGCCAGCAGTTTAACGGCGGGGTCGGCCGAGCAGTACTTC. Protein product: CASSLTAGSAEQYF.

The genes are TRBV5-4 and TRBJ1-1; 8 bases are shared with TRBD1. J lost 6 bases, V lost 7 bases, and 17 bases had no gene match. The CDR3 loop spans 16 amino acids. Looked up from germline, CDR1 is SGHNT and CDR2 is YYREEE (reference sequence). CDR3: CASAGGRWTGTPEAFF. As DNA, the CDR3 is TGTGCCAGCGCCGGAGGTAGGTGGACAGGGACGCCTGAAGCTTTCTTT.

This chain links TRBV11-3 with TRBJ1-1, with D possibly being TRBD1 (5 bases). Trimming left V 3 bases short and J 1 base short, with 15 bases between. Germline CDR1 is SGHNT and CDR2 is YENEEA. The CDR3 sequence is 16 residues long. CDR3 nucleotides: TGTGCCAGCAGCTTCTATCGTCAGGGTAGGAACACTGAAGCTTTCTTT. This encodes CASSFYRQGRNTEAFF.

The chain joins TRBV7-9 to TRBJ1-2, with D possibly being TRBD1 (5 bases). Deletions cut 5 bases from V and 3 bases from J, with 10 bases between. Germline CDR1 reads SEHNR; CDR2 reads FQNEAQ (reference sequence). CDR3 length: 13 amino acids. This CDR3 is CASSPDSYYGYTF. CDR3 DNA: TGTGCCAGCAGCCCCGACAGCTACTATGGCTACACCTTC.

This rearrangement joins TRBV27 to TRBJ1-6; TRBD1 aligns across 10 bases. V shed 6 bases and J 7 bases; nucleotides not matched to a gene: 6. Per germline, CDR1 MNHEY and CDR2 SMNVEV (reference sequence). The CDR3 runs to 15 residues. The CDR3 DNA reads TGTGCCAGCAGCTGGGACAGGGGAGTAAATTCACCCCTCCACTTT. This translates into CASSWDRGVNSPLHF.

The V call is TRBV9, the J call TRBJ1-2; D possibly corresponds to TRBD1 (5 bases). Trimming pared 0 bases from V and 5 bases from J, leaving 11 bases between. Germline V gene data show CDR1 as SGDLS and CDR2 as YYNGEE. The CDR3 has 14 amino acids. The chain's CDR3 is CASSVGEGPYGYTF. CDR3 DNA sequence: TGTGCCAGCAGCGTAGGGGAGGGACCGTATGGCTACACCTTC.

The chain is built from TRBV12-3 or TRBV12-4 and TRBJ1-2; 10 nucleotides line up with TRBD1. This CDR3 is 13 amino acids long. The ends lost 6 bases at V and 4 bases at J; junction bases unmatched: 2. The CDR3 spells CASSRDRGYGYTF. CDR3 nucleotide sequence: TGTGCCAGCAGCCGGGACAGGGGCTATGGCTACACCTTC.

The chain recombines TRBV30 with TRBJ2-3; D may be TRBD1 (5 bases). The CDR3 has 14 amino acids. Germline CDR1 GTSNPN, CDR2 SVGIG (reference sequence). V was cut by 4 bases and J by 0 bases, with 11 bases left in between. The CDR3 sequence is CAWNGHLSTDTQYF. CDR3 nucleotides: TGTGCCTGGAATGGACACCTTAGCACAGATACGCAGTATTTT.

The chain carries TRBV6-5 and TRBJ1-1; 9 bases align to TRBD1. The CDR3 spans 15 residues. Germline V gives CDR1 MNHEY, CDR2 SVGAGI. The J segment lost 2 bases and the V segment lost 2 bases, leaving 3 bases of the junction unmatched. CDR3 nucleotides: TGTGCCAGCAGTTACGGACAGGGGCTAAACACTGAAGCTTTCTTT. This sequence encodes CASSYGQGLNTEAFF.

The V gene is TRBV7-9, the J gene TRBJ2-2; 8 bases match TRBD1. The germline V gene encodes CDR1 SEHNR and CDR2 FQNEAQ (reference sequence). This CDR3 has 14 residues. The V gene end was trimmed by 6 bases and the J gene end by 6 bases; junction bases not matched to a gene: 6. The CDR3 coding sequence is TGTGCCAGCAGGATACAGGGGGTCGCCGGGGAGCTGTTTTTT. Its protein is CASRIQGVAGELFF.

This chain connects TRBV9 to TRBJ1-1; weak D call: TRBD1 (5 bases). V was trimmed by 4 bases and J by 0 bases, leaving 16 bases between them. The CDR3 length is 16 residues. Germline V gene lookup returns CDR1 SGDLS and CDR2 YYNGEE. The CDR3 bases are TGTGCCAGCAGCCTCCCTCCTGGGGACTTGAACACTGAAGCTTTCTTT. This encodes CASSLPPGDLNTEAFF.

This chain joins TRBV5-1 and TRBJ1-3; D unresolved. Germline values: CDR1 SGHRS, CDR2 YFSETQ. The CDR3 runs 16 residues. Trimming pared 0 bases from V and 0 bases from J, leaving 10 bases between. The CDR3 coding sequence is TGCGCCAGCAGCTTGGACAGCTTAGGCTCTGGAAACACCATATATTTT. The encoded protein is CASSLDSLGSGNTIYF.

A note on this clone: The same CDR3 can be traced to other DNA sequences in this sample. The chain joins TRBV7-9 to TRBJ1-1; a weak D match, TRBD1 (5 bases). Germline values: CDR1 SEHNR, CDR2 FQNEAQ (reference sequence). V dropped 4 bases and J dropped 4 bases, with 10 bases sitting between them. CDR3 length equals 13 residues. The CDR3 spells CASSSQGGTEAFF. The CDR3, as DNA: TGTGCCAGCAGCTCCCAGGGAGGCACTGAAGCTTTCTTT.